This TCR beta chain was observed in a study of T cell repertoires in cytomegalovirus infection. Background on the study: The authors relied on CMV epitopes, both recently identified HLA-C-restricted and well-studied HLA-B-restricted.

TCRdb re-analysed the reads in MiXCR, keeping a single row per CDR3 protein. The sample gives about 160,000 distinct CDR3 sequences, roughly 21% of which show up once; more than 25% is in the top ten. This clonotype was detected only a few times. Antigen: not known. The clonotype originates from a human donor in good health (CMV status not recorded). Some clones in this sample may be carry-over from other donors' samples. Sequences were derived from CD8+ T cells from cultured PBMCs, sampled from culture after CMV antigen stimulation.

DNA for the CDR3: TGTGCCAGCAGCTTAGACTACAGGACAGATACGCAGTATTTT. This codes for CASSLDYRTDTQYF. The V gene is TRBV7-9, the J gene TRBJ2-3, with a weak D call TRBD1 (5 bases). Germline V gene lookup returns CDR1 SEHNR and CDR2 FQNEAQ (reference sequence). The CDR3 is 14 residues long. Between the trimmed V and J ends, which lost 1 base and 3 bases, there was a span of 8 bases.